This T cell receptor (beta chain) derives from a study of T cell clusters in autoimmune cytopenias. Each sample's input was about 250 ng genomic DNA, some 40,000 genome equivalents. Multiplex touch-down PCR amplified TRB using TRB-A and TRB-B pools in one tube. TCRdb re-analyzed the multiplex PCR reads; it lists each CDR3 protein once, without DNA. The specimen's table records about 8,100 distinct CDR3 sequences. The germline CDR1 and CDR2 sequences are MNHEY and SVGAGI. This CDR3 contains 15 residues. The chain is built from TRBV6-5 and TRBJ2-7; TCRdb outputs TRBD1, but without DNA this stays unchecked. The TCR originated in a human donor with an autoimmune cytopenia or autoimmune hepatitis (not recorded which). The sequenced sample was peripheral blood. The CDR3 here is CASIPNGTGSPQQYF.